This record looks at one TCR beta chain sequence and its context. As yet, its antigen is unknown. This entry belongs to a study of T-cell memory formation after mild COVID-19. Across the study: TCR clusters were mostly confined to one donor each.

The germline V gene encodes CDR1 MNHEY and CDR2 SMNVEV (reference sequence). The CDR3 is made up of 14 amino acids. Trimming pared 5 bases from V and 8 bases from J, leaving 18 bases between. TCRdb reprocessed the 5' RACE reads with MiXCR, giving one entry per CDR3 protein. The sample has under 650,000 distinct CDR3 sequences, about a sixth seen once. Study-wide findings and caveats: The main location of contracting CD4+ clones was CM and EM, and that of contracting CD8+ clones was EMRA. Some responding clones appeared in pre-infection memory, suggesting cross-reactive memory joined. CD4/CD8 balance held among clones contracting day 15 to 85, and later expanders leaned CD4+.

The chain joins TRBV27 to TRBJ1-2; TRBD1 might be the D (5 bases). The receptor comes from an adult woman who had mild COVID-19 (a few samples of this study predate the infection). Cell type and time point are not known. The sample comprised PBMCs or a T cell subset sorted from them (not recorded which). DNA of the CDR3: TGTGCCAGCAGTCAGACACGGGGGACGGAGGGCTACACCTTC. Encoded protein: CASSQTRGTEGYTF.